This TCR beta chain stems from a study of cytomegalovirus exposure and HLA in healthy donors (dated 2017 in TCRdb). About the study as a whole: An earlier analysis of roughly 610 of the donors reported over 250 Gb of sequence data and about 120 million unique TCR beta sequences obtained from roughly 170 million T cells. Of the approximately 400 genotyped donors, more than 75% were placed in the genetic ancestry cluster associated with self-reported Caucasian donors. The study profiled the T cell repertoires of 500 to 800 subjects by immunosequencing and related them to cytomegalovirus serostatus. A handful of DR-DQ haplotypes were handled as single units for association and clustering because linkage in the cohort was strong. Among roughly 400 genotyped donors of the cohort, an average of approximately 230,000 unique TCR beta nucleotide sequences were sequenced per donor, around a sixth of them non-productive. Donor age, sex, ethnicity and CMV serostatus were compiled together with the repertoire data. The aim of the study was to test whether cataloging public T cell receptors could identify signatures of past pathogen exposure. In an earlier analysis of around 540 of the donors, high-throughput TCR beta sequencing was used to judge whether each TCR beta V gene segment behaved as functional or pseudogenic. The number of donors typed differed by locus, with 629-630 for A, B, C, DRB1 and DQB1, around 500 for DQA1, 600 to 610 for DPA1, and approximately 470 for DPB1. Genome-wide SNP genotypes for about 55% of the roughly 670 donors were used in a later genetic analysis, which treated that subset as a discovery cohort. To predict cytomegalovirus infection status, the study combined high-throughput TCR immunosequencing, statistical association of individual TCRs with disease status, and machine learning. Along with the approximately 620-subject first cohort, a separate validation cohort of some 130 different subjects was used. HLA typing covered class I and class II loci at four-digit resolution. Rather than drawing on any new phenotypic data, the later analysis identified candidate immune exposures from TCR beta sequences and the way those sequences occurred across donors. Every repertoire in the discovery cohort had been generated on one and the same sequencing platform. To study patterns of TCR occurrence, a later analysis re-analyzed previously published TCR beta repertoires from around 660 donors and added high-resolution HLA genotyping. An early release covering roughly 600 HLA-typed donors comprised roughly 300 gigabases of sequencing data and about 90 million unique TCR sequences.

V is pared back by 7 bases and J by 0 bases, with 7 bases lying between the germline termini. From the germline V gene, CDR1 is ENHRY and CDR2 is SYGVKD. The CDR3 holds 13 amino acids from the cysteine to the phenylalanine. Only the CDR3 DNA is retained, 39 bases long and in frame from the first base. The cohort was made up of roughly 670 healthy bone marrow donors. All cohort members were sampled while nominally healthy, although unrecorded immune exposures were likely present. The donor was CMV seropositive and belonged to the group of 250 to 300 seropositive cohort members. Each donor provided a peripheral blood sample, and peripheral blood mononuclear cells were used for TCR beta sequencing. Genomic DNA extraction from the blood cell samples was performed with the Qiagen DNeasy Blood Extraction Kit. Library prep was done by the immunoSEQ multiplex PCR assay. A mixture of 60 forward primers for TCR Vbeta segments and 13 reverse primers for TCR Jbeta segments was used in the multiplex PCR. The CDR3 region of rearranged TCR beta genes was amplified from genomic DNA by a multiplex PCR assay. The amplified TCR beta libraries were sequenced on the Illumina HiSeq System as 87-base-pair reads. As for the authors' bioinformatics: A later analysis tallied around 80 million unique TCR beta chains across the 600 to 700 repertoires, and some 10 million of those chains were shared by two or more donors. A nearest-neighbor algorithm error-corrected the raw reads and collapsed the reads into unique sequences, merging closely related sequences to remove PCR and sequencing errors. To assign V, D and J gene segments, CDR3 sequences were aligned to IMGT reference sequences. For a sequence to be retained, at least a six-nucleotide match to both a V gene segment and a J gene segment was required. Rearrangements were called productive when the CDR3 lacked stop codons and stayed in frame with V and J; all others were non-productive. Following IMGT convention, CDR3 was defined as the stretch from the second conserved V-encoded cysteine up to the conserved J-encoded phenylalanine. The earlier analysis of about 560 of the donors excluded any sequence lacking an unambiguous match to a single V gene segment. In an earlier analysis of about 590 of the donors, a V segment was called functional when productive rearrangements were above 56.7%, and segregating when the standard deviation between donors exceeded 5%. To diagnose cytomegalovirus status from the catalog of TCR beta chain sequences, a statistical classification framework was built. V and J gene assignment, in a later analysis, came from comparing TCR nucleotide sequences with IMGT/GENE-DB human TR gene sequences. Using the TCRdist pipeline, a later analysis assigned CDR3 sequences along with most-parsimonious VDJ recombination scenarios. In a later analysis, each TCR beta chain was defined by its CDR3 amino acid sequence together with its V-gene family, and reads lacking a unique V-gene family were excluded. In a later analysis, fewer than 600 highly shared, low-generation-probability nucleotide sequences were removed to address suspected cross-contamination and a sequencing artifact. For each public chain, a later analysis derived a clonal expansion index from normalized ranks of inferred template counts within each repertoire. In a later analysis, generation probabilities were computed with a VDJ recombination model fitted to out-of-frame rearrangements, and the resulting probabilities were checked against IGoR. Hypergeometric tests were used in a later analysis to score TCR-TCR, TCR-HLA and TCR-CMV co-occurrence, with a repertoire-size bias correction applied to the TCR pairs. A later analysis estimated false discovery rates by permuting HLA or CMV assignments 20 times. In a later analysis, co-occurring TCRs were grouped with DBSCAN, and TCRdist sequence similarity was added when clustering was performed within HLA-allele-positive subsets. Repertoires with fewer than 30,000 or more than 120,000 public chains were left out of co-occurrence clustering, as were five repertoires with anomalous nucleotide sharing. In its TCRdb copy, this immuneACCESS table keeps in-frame sequences only and misses some clones. Where compared with another copy, unresolved V genes explain less than half of these, and the others have no known cause. D and trimming come from the DNA, and the V and J calls and clone size come from that table. Here the sample has 60,000 to 90,000 clones; 65% to 70% occur a single time. The ten largest make up 6% to 9.5% of the sample.

Study-level results and caveats: A further reported finding was that TCR beta sequences accurately predicted the HLA-A and HLA-B alleles for most subjects in the first cohort. A few of the identified cytomegalovirus-associated TCR beta chains were confirmed in vitro to be specific for cytomegalovirus antigens. Immune exposure information for the cohort was limited to CMV serostatus. This cohort had only TCR beta chains sequenced, and the lack of alpha or paired-chain data limited which features could be detected. Linkage disequilibrium might explain the correlated functional status among segregating V segments, but an unknown experimental factor could not be ruled out. According to a later analysis, parvovirus B19, influenza, CMV and Epstein-Barr virus appeared linked to several top co-occurrence clusters. The presence/absence analyses assumed that sequencing depth was roughly uniform across donors, and that assumption may not be true. A later genetic analysis associated a missense DCLRE1C variant with V-gene and J-gene trimming of TCR beta chains, and an independent cohort replicated the association. According to a later analysis, TCR association rates differed among HLA loci, with DRB1 alleles showing the most associated TCRs and HLA-C alleles showing the fewest. According to a later genetic analysis, donors in an Asian-associated ancestry cluster had fewer N-insertions in productive TCRs than the roughly 700-donor mean. In a later analysis, HLA-associated TCR beta chains were found to be more clonally expanded and to have lower generation probabilities than equally common non-associated chains. Most TCR sequences were observed very rarely across donors, whereas some public TCRs were present in many individuals. An earlier analysis of roughly 570 of the donors showed that most TCR beta V segments appeared in productive rearrangements either about 87% or about 30% of the time, which broadly matched IMGT annotations. The sequencing pipeline was judged likely to have produced a cluster of highly shared sequence variants as a technical artifact. A total of about 180 TCR beta chains were listed by the study as associated with cytomegalovirus. Strong co-occurrence of HLA alleles, especially DR and DQ, made assigning TCR associations to individual alleles difficult. Because HLA typing was missing for some donors at each locus, association tests included only the typed subset. The classifier was reported to diagnose cytomegalovirus status with high specificity and sensitivity in both the original and validation cohorts. A later analysis found that most CMV-associated TCR beta chains appeared HLA-restricted, with HLA associations seemingly driven largely by CMV exposure. In a later analysis, more than 15,000 TCR beta sequences were associated with specific HLA alleles at a false discovery rate of 0.05. Some IMGT-functional V segments, including TRBV6-2 and TRBV6-3, could not be distinguished by the 87-base-pair reads and were therefore excluded. Over 15 rarely observed V segments, including chromosome 9 orphons, were excluded from the earlier analysis of approximately 500 of the donors because counts were too low. The authors suggested that the approach could potentially be extended to other disease states and immunological phenotypes.

Of note for this clone: Its antigen remains undetermined. Nothing much larger sits one base from this clone, and base qualities are not available.

Sequencing used PBMCs. The receptor comes from a middle-aged man in good health and CMV-seropositive. Here the chain combines TRBV10-3 and TRBJ1-5, with no D gene named confidently. The base sequence is TGTGCCATCAAGGGAGATAGCAATCAGCCCCAGCATTTT. It encodes CAIKGDSNQPQHF.